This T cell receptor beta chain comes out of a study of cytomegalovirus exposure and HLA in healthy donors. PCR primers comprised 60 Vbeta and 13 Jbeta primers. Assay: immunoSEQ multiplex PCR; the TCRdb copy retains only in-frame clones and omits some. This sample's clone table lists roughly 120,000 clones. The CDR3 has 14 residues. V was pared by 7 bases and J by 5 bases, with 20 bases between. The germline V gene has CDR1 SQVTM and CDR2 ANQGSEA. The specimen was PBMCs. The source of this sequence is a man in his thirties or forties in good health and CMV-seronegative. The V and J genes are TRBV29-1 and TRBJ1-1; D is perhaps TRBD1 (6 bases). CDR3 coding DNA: TGCAGCGGTGGTAGGAGGGGGGGGGAAACTGAAGCTTTCTTT. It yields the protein CSGGRRGGETEAFF.